Included here is one T cell receptor (beta chain) sequence, with context. The antigen is undetermined. These data belong to a study of OX40 agonist ivuxolimab in advanced cancers. Points from the study as a whole: Nonresponders included some who also had low normalized T-cell clonal expansion.

Profiling relied on immunoSEQ multiplex PCR, and the TCRdb table lists in-frame clones only, not all of them. The sample holds around 67,000 clones, roughly 80% seen once. Germline CDR1 is MNHEY and CDR2 is SMNVEV (reference sequence). V gave up 0 bases and J gave up 0 bases, with 6 bases separating them. This CDR3 is 14 amino acids long. The sequencing here drew on CD4+ or CD8+ T cells sorted from blood, taken in a trial of the OX40 agonist ivuxolimab. The clonotype was recovered from an adult with an advanced solid tumor such as melanoma, head and neck, liver or kidney cancer. J is TRBJ2-7 and V is TRBV27; D is uncertain. CDR3 bases: TGTGCCAGCAGTTTATCTTCTCGCTCCTACGAGCAGTACTTC. The encoded protein is CASSLSSRSYEQYF.